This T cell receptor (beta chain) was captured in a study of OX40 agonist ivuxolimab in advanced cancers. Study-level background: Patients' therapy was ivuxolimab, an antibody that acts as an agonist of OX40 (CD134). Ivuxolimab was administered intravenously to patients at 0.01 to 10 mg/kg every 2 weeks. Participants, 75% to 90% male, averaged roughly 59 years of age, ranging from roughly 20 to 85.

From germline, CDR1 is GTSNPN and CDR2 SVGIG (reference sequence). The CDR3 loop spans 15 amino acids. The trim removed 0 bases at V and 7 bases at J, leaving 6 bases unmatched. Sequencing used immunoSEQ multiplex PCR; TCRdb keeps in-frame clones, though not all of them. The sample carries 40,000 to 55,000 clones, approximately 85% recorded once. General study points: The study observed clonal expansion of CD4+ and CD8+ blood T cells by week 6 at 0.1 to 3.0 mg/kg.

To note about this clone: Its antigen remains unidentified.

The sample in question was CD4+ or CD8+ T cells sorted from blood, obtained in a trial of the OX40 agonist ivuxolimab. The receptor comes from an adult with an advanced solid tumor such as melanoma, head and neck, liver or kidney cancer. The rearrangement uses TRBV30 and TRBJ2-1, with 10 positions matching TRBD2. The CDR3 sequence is CAWSVLNSGGNEQFF. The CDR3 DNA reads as TGTGCCTGGAGTGTACTAAATAGCGGGGGGAATGAGCAGTTCTTC. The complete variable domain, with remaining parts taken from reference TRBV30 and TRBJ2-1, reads SQTIHQWPATLVQPVGSPLSLECTVEGTSNPNLYWYRQAAGRGLQLLFYSVGIGQISSEVPQNLSASRPQDRQFILSSKKLLLSDSGFYLCAWSVLNSGGNEQFFGPGTRLTVL.